This TCR beta chain came from a study of cytomegalovirus exposure and HLA in healthy donors. Turning to the study itself: The approximately 700 first-cohort repertoires shared a platform with the 100 to 150 validation repertoires, as reported in a later analysis. Study-wide results and limits: Subsequent analysis of the roughly 120 validation repertoires found a tendency for first-cohort TCR clusters to co-occur.

As regards this clone: What it recognizes is unknown.

Produced via immunoSEQ multiplex PCR; TCRdb's table is partial and in-frame only. The repertoire holds tens of thousands of clones, with just over 95% as singletons. The donors were in the roughly 120-subject validation cohort; that cohort was separate from the roughly 700-subject first cohort. The CDR3 runs to 14 residues. V gave up 6 bases and J gave up 3 bases; unmatched junction bases: 2. Germline CDR1 SNHLY, CDR2 FYNNEI. The sample taken for sequencing was PBMCs. The gene calls are TRBV2 and TRBJ2-7; 13 nucleotides align to TRBD2. The TCR originated in a woman between 18 and 30 years old in good health and CMV-seropositive. The CDR3: CASSRTSGSYEQYF. CDR3 DNA: TGTGCCAGCAGCCGGACTAGCGGGAGCTACGAGCAGTACTTC.